The clone carrying this T cell receptor beta chain was recorded at least ten times. The antigen is unknown. V lost 6 bases to trimming and J lost 0 bases, with 8 bases between them. Germline CDR1 and CDR2: MNHEY and SVGEGT. This CDR3 has 13 amino acids. The sample comes from a study of CD8 T cells in ankylosing spondylitis. Regarding the study as a whole: One TCR beta motif, made up of several highly homologous variants, appeared characteristic of ankylosing spondylitis blood. The clones that were linked to disease were reported to be significantly enriched in matched synovial fluid samples from ankylosing spondylitis patients.

TCRdb re-called the 5' RACE reads through MiXCR, storing one row per CDR3 protein. The repertoire holds around 490,000 distinct CDR3 sequences, 5.3% seen once, with under 4.5% in the top ten. The source material was blood, either unsorted or a sorted T cell fraction (not recorded which). The rearrangement links TRBV6-2 or TRBV6-3 to TRBJ1-1; D possibly corresponds to TRBD1 (6 bases). The receptor comes from a male donor with ankylosing spondylitis. The CDR3 is CASRDSMNTEAFF. CDR3 coding DNA: TGTGCCAGCAGGGACAGTATGAACACTGAAGCTTTCTTT.